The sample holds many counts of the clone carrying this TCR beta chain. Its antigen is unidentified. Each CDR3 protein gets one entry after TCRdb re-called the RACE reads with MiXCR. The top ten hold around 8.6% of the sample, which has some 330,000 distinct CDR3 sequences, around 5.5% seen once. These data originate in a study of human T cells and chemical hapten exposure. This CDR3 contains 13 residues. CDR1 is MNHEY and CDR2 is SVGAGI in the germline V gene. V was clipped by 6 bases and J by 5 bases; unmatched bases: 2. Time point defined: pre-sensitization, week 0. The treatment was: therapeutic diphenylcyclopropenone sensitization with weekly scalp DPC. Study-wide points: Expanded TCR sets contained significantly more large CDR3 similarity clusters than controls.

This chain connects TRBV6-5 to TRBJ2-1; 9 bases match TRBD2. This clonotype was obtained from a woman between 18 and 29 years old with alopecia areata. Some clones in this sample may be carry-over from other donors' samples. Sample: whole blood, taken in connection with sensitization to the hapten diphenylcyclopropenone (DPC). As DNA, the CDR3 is TGTGCCAGCAGGACTAGCGGACACAATGAGCAGTTCTTC. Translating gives CASRTSGHNEQFF.